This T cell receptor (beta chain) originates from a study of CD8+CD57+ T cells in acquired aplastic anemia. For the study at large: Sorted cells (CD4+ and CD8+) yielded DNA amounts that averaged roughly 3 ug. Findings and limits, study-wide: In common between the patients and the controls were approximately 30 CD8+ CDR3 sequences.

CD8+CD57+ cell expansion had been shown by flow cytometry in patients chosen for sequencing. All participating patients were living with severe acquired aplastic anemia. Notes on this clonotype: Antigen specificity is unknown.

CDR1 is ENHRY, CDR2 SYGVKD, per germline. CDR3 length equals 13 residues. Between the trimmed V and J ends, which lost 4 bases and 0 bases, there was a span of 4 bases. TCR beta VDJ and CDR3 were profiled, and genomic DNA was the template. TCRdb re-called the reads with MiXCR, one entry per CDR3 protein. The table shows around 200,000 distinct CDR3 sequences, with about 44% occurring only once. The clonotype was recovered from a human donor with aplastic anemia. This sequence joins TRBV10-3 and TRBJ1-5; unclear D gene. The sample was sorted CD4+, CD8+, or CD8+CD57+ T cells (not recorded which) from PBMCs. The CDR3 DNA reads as TGTGCCATCAGTGCCGCTAGCAATCAGCCCCAGCATTTT. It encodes CAISAASNQPQHF.